Below, 18 T cell receptor beta chains from the same sample are listed, as sequenced in a study of T cell responses to AZD1222 COVID-19 vaccine. Assay: immunoSEQ multiplex PCR; the TCRdb copy retains only in-frame clones and omits some. The sample records 120,000 or so clones, approximately 82% being singletons. Sequenced material: peripheral blood, taken 28 days after the second AZD1222 dose. The receptors here all came from an adult who received the AZD1222 COVID-19 vaccine.

The chain recombines TRBV15 with TRBJ2-1, with 9 bases that match TRBD1. The germline gives CDR1 LNHNV, CDR2 YYDKDF (reference sequence). This CDR3 region has 16 residues. The junction had 10 bases not matched to a gene; V was cut back by 5 bases and J by 5 bases. CDR3 bases: TGTGCCACCAGCGCCCCCGGGACAGGGTATGACAATGAGCAGTTCTTC. Protein sequence: CATSAPGTGYDNEQFF.

This clone was counted only a few times. The genes are TRBV28 and TRBJ1-6, with 7 bases aligning to TRBD1. The CDR3 runs 14 residues. In germline, CDR1 is MDHEN, CDR2 SYDVKM. The ends lost 9 bases at V and 6 bases at J; junction bases unmatched: 8. The DNA of the CDR3 is TGTGCCAGGGAGAGGGGGCGGTTTAATTCACCCCTCCACTTT. It specifies CARERGRFNSPLHF. Full variable domain (missing parts from reference TRBV28 and TRBJ1-6): DVKVTQSSRYLVKRTGEKVFLECVQDMDHENMFWYRQDPGLGLRLIYFSYDVKMKEKGDIPEGYSVSREKKERFSLILESASTNQTSMYLCARERGRFNSPLHFGNGTRLTVT.

V is TRBV11-2 and J is TRBJ1-2; a possible D gene is TRBD1 (5 bases). This CDR3 region has 13 residues. The V end was cut by 3 bases, the J end by 8 bases, with 13 bases between. Germline V lookup: CDR1 SGHAT, CDR2 FQNNGV. CDR3 region: CASSLTQGLGYTF. CDR3 DNA sequence: TGTGCCAGCAGCTTGACCCAGGGTTTGGGCTACACCTTC.

This chain connects TRBV10-2 to TRBJ1-2; 7 nucleotides line up with TRBD1. Germline V gives CDR1 WSHSY, CDR2 SAAADI. With V trimmed by 4 bases and J by 4 bases, 6 bases remained unmatched. The CDR3 sequence is 14 residues long. CDR3 DNA sequence: TGCGCCAGCAGTGGGAGGGGGCTAGGCTATGGCTACACCTTC. It specifies CASSGRGLGYGYTF.

The genes are TRBV5-4 and TRBJ2-7, with 8 nucleotides matching TRBD1. CDR3 length equals 15 residues. Germline trimming cut 5 bases from V and 5 bases from J; bases unmatched to any gene: 12. Germline V gives CDR1 SGHNT, CDR2 YYREEE (reference sequence). CDR3 amino acids: CASSKGTGYPNEQYF. The DNA of the CDR3 is TGTGCCAGCAGTAAAGGGACAGGTTACCCCAACGAGCAGTACTTC.

The rearrangement uses TRBV6-4 and TRBJ1-2; D is unclear. Looked up from germline, CDR1 is MRHNA and CDR2 is SNTAGT. V lost 2 bases and J 5 bases, leaving 21 bases between the germline ends. This CDR3 is 17 amino acids long. This CDR3 is CASSDPTRARFSYGYTF. In DNA, the CDR3 is TGTGCCAGCAGTGACCCAACGAGGGCTCGCTTCTCATATGGCTACACCTTC.

The chain links TRBV15 to TRBJ2-7, with 8 bases identical to TRBD1. This CDR3 spans 16 amino acids. CDR1 and CDR2 (germline): LNHNV, YYDKDF (reference sequence). V dropped 3 bases and J dropped 4; count of bases not matched to a gene: 11. This chain's CDR3 is CATSRASDRVKYEQYF. The CDR3 nucleotides read TGTGCCACCAGCAGGGCTTCGGACAGGGTAAAGTACGAGCAGTACTTC. The full variable domain, with the rest looked up from reference TRBV15 and TRBJ2-7, is DAMVIQNPRYQVTQFGKPVTLSCSQTLNHNVMYWYQQKSSQAPKLLFHYYDKDFNNEADTPDNFQSRRPNTSFCFLDIRSPGLGDTAMYLCATSRASDRVKYEQYFGPGTRLTVT.

The gene calls are TRBV24-1 and TRBJ1-2; 7 bases are shared with TRBD1. From germline, CDR1 is KGHDR and CDR2 SFDVKD. Trimming removed 4 bases from V and 4 bases from J; junction bases left unmatched: 5. The CDR3 has 14 amino acids. The CDR3 region has the DNA TGTGCCACCAGTGACCGCACAGGGGTCTATGGCTACACCTTC. Residues: CATSDRTGVYGYTF.

This rearrangement joins TRBV20-1 to TRBJ1-5, with a possible D match to TRBD1 (6 bases). Looked up from germline, CDR1 is DFQATT and CDR2 is SNEGSKA (reference sequence). V lost 3 bases to trimming and J lost 7 bases, with 16 bases between them. This CDR3 spans 14 amino acids. Here the CDR3 reads CSASEGESGQPQHF. CDR3 nucleotides: TGCAGTGCTAGTGAGGGGGAATCAGGGCAGCCCCAGCATTTT.

This clone was recorded once. The rearrangement joins TRBV5-6 to TRBJ2-3; D may be TRBD1 or TRBD2 (5 bases each). The CDR3 runs 16 residues. CDR1 is SGHDT, CDR2 YYEEEE, per germline. V gave up 0 bases and J gave up 4 bases, with 15 bases separating them. The CDR3 loop reads CASSLGRSRGSDTQYF. In DNA form, the CDR3 reads TGTGCCAGCAGCTTGGGCCGGTCGAGGGGCTCAGATACGCAGTATTTT. The complete variable domain, with remaining parts taken from reference TRBV5-6 and TRBJ2-3, reads DAGVTQSPTHLIKTRGQQVTLRCSPKSGHDTVSWYQQALGQGPQFIFQYYEEEERQRGNFPDRFSGHQFPNYSSELNVNALLLGDSALYLCASSLGRSRGSDTQYFGPGTRLTVL.

This chain links TRBV11-2 with TRBJ1-1; TRBD1 agrees at 8 bases. Germline-derived CDR1 and CDR2 are SGHAT and FQNNGV. V dropped 5 bases and J dropped 4; count of bases not matched to a gene: 6. The CDR3 spans 14 residues. This chain's CDR3 is CASSRDRGFTEAFF. CDR3 nucleotide sequence: TGTGCCAGCAGCCGCGACAGGGGTTTCACTGAAGCTTTCTTT.

The chain uses TRBV9 and TRBJ2-2; 8 bases are shared with TRBD1. The CDR3 totals 19 residues. V lost 6 bases, J lost 0 bases, and 16 bases stayed unmatched. Germline V gene sequence: CDR1 SGDLS, CDR2 YYNGEE. The CDR3 here is CASNMNPTQGVPNTGELFF. The CDR3 region has the DNA TGTGCCAGCAATATGAACCCGACACAGGGGGTTCCGAACACCGGGGAGCTGTTTTTT.

CDR3 protein: CASRFSGSNTEAFF. CDR3 DNA: TGTGCCAGTCGATTTTCCGGATCGAACACTGAAGCTTTCTTT. V is TRBV2 and J is TRBJ1-1; D not resolved. The V and J ends lost 9 bases and 1 base respectively, with 15 bases between them. Germline V gene lookup returns CDR1 SNHLY and CDR2 FYNNEI. The CDR3 runs to 14 residues.

This clone was detected only a few times. V is TRBV3-1 (or the pseudogene TRBV3-2) and J is TRBJ2-5; D not certain. Germline V gene sequence: CDR1 LGHDT, CDR2 YNNKEL (reference sequence). V lost 3 bases to trimming and J lost 2 bases, with 7 bases between them. This CDR3 region has 13 residues. The CDR3 reads CASSQYTQETQYF. For the CDR3, the DNA is TGTGCCAGCAGCCAGTACACGCAAGAGACCCAGTACTTC.

The DNA of the CDR3 is TGCGCCAGCAGCCAAGAGTCCAGGGCTGGCTACACCTTC. Protein product: CASSQESRAGYTF. This chain connects TRBV4-1 to TRBJ1-2, with D perhaps matching TRBD1 (5 bases). V gave up 0 bases and J gave up 7 bases, with 9 bases separating them. In germline, CDR1 is MGHRA, CDR2 YSYEKL. CDR3 length: 13 residues.

This chain uses TRBV7-2 with TRBJ2-2; D gene unclear. The CDR3 covers 14 residues. Germline V gives CDR1 SGHTA, CDR2 FQGNSA. Trimming stripped 7 bases from V and 5 bases from J, with 14 bases between. The DNA for the CDR3 is TGTGCCAGCAACCTTCAGAGAGCGACCGGGGAGCTGTTTTTT. This gives the protein CASNLQRATGELFF.

The rearrangement uses TRBV10-2 and TRBJ1-1; D gene unclear. The V and J ends lost 10 bases and 5 bases respectively, with 17 bases between them. This CDR3 spans 13 amino acids. CDR1 is WSHSY, CDR2 SAAADI, per germline. This chain's CDR3 is CATLQSAGTEAFF. CDR3 in DNA: TGCGCCACCCTCCAGTCGGCGGGAACTGAAGCTTTCTTT.

The chain employs TRBV18 and TRBJ2-3; 9 nucleotides line up with TRBD1. The V gene end was trimmed by 7 bases and the J gene end by 6 bases; junction bases not matched to a gene: 8. The CDR3 has 14 amino acids. CDR1 is KGHSH, CDR2 LQKENI, per germline. The CDR3 DNA reads TGTGCCAGCTATGGACAGGGGATGGGGGATACGCAGTATTTT. Translating it yields CASYGQGMGDTQYF.